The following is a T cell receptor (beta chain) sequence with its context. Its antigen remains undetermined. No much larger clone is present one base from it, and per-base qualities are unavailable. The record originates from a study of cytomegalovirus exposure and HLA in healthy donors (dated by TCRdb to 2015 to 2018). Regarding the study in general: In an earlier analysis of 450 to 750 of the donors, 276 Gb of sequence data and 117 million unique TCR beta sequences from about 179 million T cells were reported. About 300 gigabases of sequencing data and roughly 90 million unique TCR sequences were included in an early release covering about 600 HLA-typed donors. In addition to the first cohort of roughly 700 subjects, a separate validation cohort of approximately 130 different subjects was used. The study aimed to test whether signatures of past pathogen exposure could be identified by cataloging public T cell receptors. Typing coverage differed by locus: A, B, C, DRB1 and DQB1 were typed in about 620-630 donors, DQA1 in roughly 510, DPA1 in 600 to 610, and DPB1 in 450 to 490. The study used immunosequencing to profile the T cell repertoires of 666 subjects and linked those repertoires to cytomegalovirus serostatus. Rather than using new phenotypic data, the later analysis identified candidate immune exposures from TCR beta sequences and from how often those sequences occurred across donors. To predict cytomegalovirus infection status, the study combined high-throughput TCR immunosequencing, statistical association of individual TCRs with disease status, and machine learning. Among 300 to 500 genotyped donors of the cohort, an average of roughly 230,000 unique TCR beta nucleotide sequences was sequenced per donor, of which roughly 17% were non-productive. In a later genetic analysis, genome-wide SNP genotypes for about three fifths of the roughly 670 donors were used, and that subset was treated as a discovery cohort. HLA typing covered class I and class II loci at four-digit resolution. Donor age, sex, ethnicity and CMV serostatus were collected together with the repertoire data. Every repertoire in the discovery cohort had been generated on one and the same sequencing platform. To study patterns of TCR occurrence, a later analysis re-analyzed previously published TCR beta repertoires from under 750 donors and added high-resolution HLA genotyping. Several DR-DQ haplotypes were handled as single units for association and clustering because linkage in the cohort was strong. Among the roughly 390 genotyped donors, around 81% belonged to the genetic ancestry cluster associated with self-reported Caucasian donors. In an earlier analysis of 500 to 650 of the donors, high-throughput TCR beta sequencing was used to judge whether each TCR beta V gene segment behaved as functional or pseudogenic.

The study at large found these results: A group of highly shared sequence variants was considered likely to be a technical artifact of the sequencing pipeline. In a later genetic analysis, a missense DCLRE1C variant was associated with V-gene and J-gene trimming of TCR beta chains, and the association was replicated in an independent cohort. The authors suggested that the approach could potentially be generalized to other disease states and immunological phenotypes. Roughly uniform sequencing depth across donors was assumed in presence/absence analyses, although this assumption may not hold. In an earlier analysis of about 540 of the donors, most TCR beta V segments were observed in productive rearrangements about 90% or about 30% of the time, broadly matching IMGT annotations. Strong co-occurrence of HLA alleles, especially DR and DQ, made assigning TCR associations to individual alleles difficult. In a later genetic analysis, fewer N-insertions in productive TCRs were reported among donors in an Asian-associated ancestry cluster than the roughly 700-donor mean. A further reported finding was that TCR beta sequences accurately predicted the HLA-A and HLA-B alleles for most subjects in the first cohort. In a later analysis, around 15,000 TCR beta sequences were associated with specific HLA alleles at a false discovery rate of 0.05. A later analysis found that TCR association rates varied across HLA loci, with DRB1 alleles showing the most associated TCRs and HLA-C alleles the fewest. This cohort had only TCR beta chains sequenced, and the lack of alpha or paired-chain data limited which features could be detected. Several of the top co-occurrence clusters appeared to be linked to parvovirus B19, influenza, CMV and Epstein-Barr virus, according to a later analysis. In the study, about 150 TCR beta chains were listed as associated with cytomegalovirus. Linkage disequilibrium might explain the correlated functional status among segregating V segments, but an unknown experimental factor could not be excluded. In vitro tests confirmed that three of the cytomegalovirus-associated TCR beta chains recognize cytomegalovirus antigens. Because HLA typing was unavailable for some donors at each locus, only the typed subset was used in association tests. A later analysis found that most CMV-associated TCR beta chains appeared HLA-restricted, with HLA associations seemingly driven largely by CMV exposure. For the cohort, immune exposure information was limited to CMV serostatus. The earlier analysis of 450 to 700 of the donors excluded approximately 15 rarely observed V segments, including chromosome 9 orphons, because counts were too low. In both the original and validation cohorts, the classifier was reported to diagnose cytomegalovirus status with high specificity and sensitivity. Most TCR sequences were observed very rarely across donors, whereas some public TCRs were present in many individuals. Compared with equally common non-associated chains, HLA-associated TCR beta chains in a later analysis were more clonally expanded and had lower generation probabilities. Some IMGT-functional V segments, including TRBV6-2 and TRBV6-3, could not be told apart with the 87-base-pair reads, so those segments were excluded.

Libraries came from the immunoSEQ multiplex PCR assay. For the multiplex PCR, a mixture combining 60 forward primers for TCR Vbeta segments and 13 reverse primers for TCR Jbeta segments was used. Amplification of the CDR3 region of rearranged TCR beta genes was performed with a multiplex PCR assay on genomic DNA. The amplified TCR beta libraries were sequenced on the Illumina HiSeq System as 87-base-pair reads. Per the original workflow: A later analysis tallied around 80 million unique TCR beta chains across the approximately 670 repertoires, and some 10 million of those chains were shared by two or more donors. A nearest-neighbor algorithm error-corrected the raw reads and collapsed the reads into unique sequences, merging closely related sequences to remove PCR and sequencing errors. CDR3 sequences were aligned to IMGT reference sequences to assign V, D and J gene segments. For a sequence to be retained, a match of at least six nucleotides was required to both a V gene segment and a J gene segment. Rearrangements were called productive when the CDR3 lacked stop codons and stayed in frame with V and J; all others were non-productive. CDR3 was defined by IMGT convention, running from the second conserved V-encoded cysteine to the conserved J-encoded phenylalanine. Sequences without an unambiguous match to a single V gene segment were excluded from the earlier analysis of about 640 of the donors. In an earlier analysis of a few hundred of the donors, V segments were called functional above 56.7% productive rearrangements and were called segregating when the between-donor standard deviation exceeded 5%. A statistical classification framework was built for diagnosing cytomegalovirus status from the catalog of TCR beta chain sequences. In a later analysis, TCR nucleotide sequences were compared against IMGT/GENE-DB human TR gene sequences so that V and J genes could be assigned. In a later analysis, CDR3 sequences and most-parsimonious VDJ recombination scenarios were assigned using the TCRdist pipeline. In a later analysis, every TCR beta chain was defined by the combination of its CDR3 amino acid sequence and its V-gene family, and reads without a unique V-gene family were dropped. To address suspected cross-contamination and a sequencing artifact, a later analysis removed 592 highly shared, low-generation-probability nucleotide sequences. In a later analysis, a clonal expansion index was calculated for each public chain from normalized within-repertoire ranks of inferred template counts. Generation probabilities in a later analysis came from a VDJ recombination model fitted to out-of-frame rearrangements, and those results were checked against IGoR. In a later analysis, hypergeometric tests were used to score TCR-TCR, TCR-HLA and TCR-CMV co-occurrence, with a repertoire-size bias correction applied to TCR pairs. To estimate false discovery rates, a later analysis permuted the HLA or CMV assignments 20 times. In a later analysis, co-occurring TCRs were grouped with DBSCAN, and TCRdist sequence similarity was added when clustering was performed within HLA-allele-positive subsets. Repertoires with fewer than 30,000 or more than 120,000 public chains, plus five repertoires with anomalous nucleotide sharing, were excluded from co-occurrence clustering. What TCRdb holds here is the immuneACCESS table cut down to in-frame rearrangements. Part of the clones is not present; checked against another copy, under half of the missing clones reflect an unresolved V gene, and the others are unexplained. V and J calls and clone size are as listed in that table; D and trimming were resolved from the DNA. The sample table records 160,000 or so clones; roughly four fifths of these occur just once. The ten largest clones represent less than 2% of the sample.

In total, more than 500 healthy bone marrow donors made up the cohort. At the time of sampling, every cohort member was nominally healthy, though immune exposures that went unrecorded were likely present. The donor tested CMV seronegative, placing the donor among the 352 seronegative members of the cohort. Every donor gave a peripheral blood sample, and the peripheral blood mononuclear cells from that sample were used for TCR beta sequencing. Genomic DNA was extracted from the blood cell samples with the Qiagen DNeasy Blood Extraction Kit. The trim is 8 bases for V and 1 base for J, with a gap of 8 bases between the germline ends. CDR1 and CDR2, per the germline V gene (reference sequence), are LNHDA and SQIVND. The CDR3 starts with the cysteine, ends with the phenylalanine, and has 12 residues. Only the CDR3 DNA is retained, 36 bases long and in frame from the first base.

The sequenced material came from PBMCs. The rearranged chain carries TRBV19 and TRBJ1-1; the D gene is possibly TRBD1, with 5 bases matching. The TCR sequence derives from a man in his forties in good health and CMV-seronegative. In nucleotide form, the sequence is TGTGCCAGTCTCAGGGCGAACACTGAAGCTTTCTTT. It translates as CASLRANTEAFF.